One sample yielded the 29 T cell receptor beta chains listed below, sequenced in a study of EBV T-cell therapy then PD-1 blockade in nasopharyngeal carcinoma. These receptors lack a known antigen. TCRdb's table, derived via immunoSEQ multiplex PCR, lists solely in-frame clones and lacks some. The table has 22,000 or so clones, approximately 80% seen once. Treatment defined: AdE1-LMPpoly-expanded autologous EBV-specific T-cell therapy followed by anti-PD-1 nivolumab. The material sequenced was CD8+ T cells from blood, taken at day -245 from a patient whose treatment included autologous EBV-specific T cells and nivolumab. All receptors come from a man aged 35 to 55 with nasopharyngeal carcinoma.

The CDR3 sequence: CASSLAGPRYEQYF. In DNA form, the CDR3 reads TGTGCCAGCAGCTTAGCAGGGCCAAGATACGAGCAGTACTTC. The genes are TRBV7-6 and TRBJ2-7; D not resolved. This CDR3 is built from 14 residues. Germline lookup yields CDR1 SGHVS and CDR2 FNYEAQ. V lost 0 bases and J 4 bases, leaving 10 bases between the germline ends. Full variable domain (remainder filled in from reference TRBV7-6 and TRBJ2-7): GAGVSQSPRYKVTKRGQDVALRCDPISGHVSLYWYRQALGQGPEFLTYFNYEAQQDKSGLPNDRFSAERPEGSISTLTIQRTEQRDSAMYRCASSLAGPRYEQYFGPGTRLTVT.

J is TRBJ1-1 and V is TRBV7-9; TRBD1 might be the D (6 bases). V lost 5 bases and J 1 base, leaving 11 bases between the germline ends. This CDR3 comprises 14 residues. CDR1 is SEHNR, CDR2 FQNEAQ, per germline (reference sequence). CDR3 loop: CASSPGTPNTEAFF. DNA of the CDR3: TGTGCCAGCAGCCCCGGGACACCGAACACTGAAGCTTTCTTT.

The V gene is TRBV7-9, the J gene TRBJ2-1; no firm D call. V was clipped by 10 bases and J by 5 bases, with 15 bases between them. CDR1 is SEHNR and CDR2 is FQNEAQ in the germline V gene (reference sequence). The CDR3 contains 13 residues. The CDR3 region is CATLSLIHNEQFF. The CDR3, as DNA: TGTGCCACCCTATCCCTGATACACAATGAGCAGTTCTTC.

This clone came up a few times. The rearrangement joins TRBV7-6 to TRBJ2-1; the D gene is possibly TRBD2 (5 bases). Looked up from germline, CDR1 is SGHVS and CDR2 is FNYEAQ. This CDR3 is built from 16 residues. The ends were cut back, 5 bases at V and 6 bases at J, with 20 bases in the middle. Here the CDR3 reads CASSPRAGAKGNEQFF. CDR3 sequence (DNA): TGTGCCAGCAGCCCGCGGGCAGGAGCGAAGGGCAATGAGCAGTTCTTC.

The table lists this clone with a count of one. This chain connects TRBV29-1 to TRBJ1-2; D unresolved. The CDR3 consists of 14 residues. The V gene's germline CDR1 is SQVTM and CDR2 ANQGSEA. The V end was cut by 3 bases, the J end by 10 bases, with 21 bases between. CDR3 in amino acids: CSVDAGLVFGYYTF. CDR3 in DNA: TGCAGCGTTGACGCTGGACTAGTTTTCGGTTACTACACCTTC. The full variable domain, its missing parts supplied by reference TRBV29-1 and TRBJ1-2, is SAVISQKPSRDICQRGTSLTIQCQVDSQVTMMFWYRQQPGQSLTLIATANQGSEATYESGFVIDKFPISRPNLTFSTLTVSNMSPEDSSIYLCSVDAGLVFGYYTFGSGTRLTVV.

V usage is TRBV7-8 and J usage is TRBJ2-1, with a tentative D call TRBD2 (5 bases). Looked up from germline, CDR1 is SGHVS and CDR2 is FQNEAQ. With 1 base removed from V and 2 bases from J, the gap between germline ends came to 6 bases. The CDR3 length is 14 residues. The CDR3 sequence is CASSLGGTYNEQFF. CDR3 DNA: TGTGCCAGCAGCTTAGGAGGGACCTACAATGAGCAGTTCTTC.

By its share, this clone is medium-sized. This chain connects TRBV9 to TRBJ1-2; D ambiguous. Trimming took off 4 bases at V and 5 bases at J, with 15 bases between the two ends. The CDR3 is made up of 14 amino acids. From germline, CDR1 is SGDLS and CDR2 YYNGEE. The CDR3 DNA follows: TGTGCCAGCAGCCCCTCTGAGAGGGTTTATGGCTACACCTTC. Its translation is CASSPSERVYGYTF.

V is TRBV12-5 and J is TRBJ2-5; D gene uncertain. CDR1 LGHNT and CDR2 FRNRAP come from the germline V gene. CDR3 length: 12 amino acids. V was shortened by 1 base and J by 3 bases, with 3 bases between the two germline ends. The CDR3 DNA sequence: TGTGCTAGTGGTTTGGGCGAAGAGACCCAGTACTTC. Encoded protein: CASGLGEETQYF.

The rearrangement uses TRBV4-3 and TRBJ2-2; perhaps TRBD1 as D (5 bases). V was trimmed by 0 bases and J by 5 bases, leaving 16 bases between them. The length of the CDR3 is 17 residues. Germline values: CDR1 LGHNA, CDR2 YSLEER. CDR3 bases: TGCGCCAGCAGCCAAGAAGGGGCCAGTTCCCCTACCGGGGAGCTGTTTTTT. The encoded protein is CASSQEGASSPTGELFF.

This clone was found many times. The gene calls are TRBV4-3 and TRBJ1-5, with D possibly being TRBD1 (5 bases). From germline, CDR1 is LGHNA and CDR2 YSLEER. V was pared by 0 bases and J by 6 bases, with 12 bases between. The CDR3 has 15 residues. As DNA, the CDR3 is TGCGCCAGCAGCCAAGAGCGGGGAAGGGGTCAGCCCCAGCATTTT. Translating it yields CASSQERGRGQPQHF.

A note on this clone: The DNA is left out, because the CDR3 cannot be placed on it with certainty; the CDR3 is given as TCRdb lists it. The J gene is TRBJ1-1, the V gene TRBV4-3. Including both end residues, the CDR3 is 13 amino acids long. Germline V lookup: CDR1 LGHNA, CDR2 YSLEER. The CDR3 reads CASSQYFGTEAFF.

The chain carries TRBV27 and TRBJ1-4; the D gene is possibly TRBD1 (6 bases). Germline V gene sequence: CDR1 MNHEY, CDR2 SMNVEV (reference sequence). The CDR3 is made up of 15 amino acids. V was clipped by 0 bases and J by 5 bases, with 10 bases between them. The CDR3 sequence is CASSLSGGLNEKLFF. The CDR3 coding sequence is TGTGCCAGCAGTTTATCGGGGGGCTTGAATGAAAAACTGTTTTTT.

The J gene is TRBJ2-7, the V gene TRBV27; D remains ambiguous. The V end was cut by 2 bases, the J end by 1 base, with 9 bases between. The CDR3 consists of 14 residues. Looked up from germline, CDR1 is MNHEY and CDR2 is SMNVEV (reference sequence). The CDR3 bases are TGTGCCAGCAGTTTACAGGCCAATTCCTACGAGCAGTACTTC. Its protein is CASSLQANSYEQYF.

The rearrangement links TRBV9 to TRBJ2-2, with 8 bases matching TRBD1. Trimming at V came to 3 bases and at J to 5 bases, leaving 6 bases not matched to a gene. The CDR3 has 15 amino acids. The germline V gene encodes CDR1 SGDLS and CDR2 YYNGEE. CDR3 DNA: TGTGCCAGCAGCGCTGAGACAGGGGCGACCGGGGAGCTGTTTTTT. It codes for CASSAETGATGELFF.

The chain couples TRBV27 to TRBJ1-5; D remains unclear. In germline, CDR1 is MNHEY, CDR2 SMNVEV (reference sequence). The CDR3 has 14 residues. Trimming took 2 bases from V and 5 from J, leaving 10 bases between them. The CDR3 DNA reads as TGTGCCAGCAGTTTAGGGTCGCGTCATCAGCCCCAGCATTTT. Translated: CASSLGSRHQPQHF.

This clone came up a few times. The genes are TRBV6-2 or TRBV6-3 and TRBJ2-7; 7 bases agree with TRBD1. Germline trimming cut 2 bases from V and 0 bases from J; bases unmatched to any gene: 4. The CDR3 extends over 15 amino acids. Germline loops: CDR1 MNHEY, CDR2 SVGEGT. CDR3 loop: CASSYDRASSYEQYF. The CDR3 nucleotides are TGTGCCAGCAGTTACGACAGGGCTAGCTCCTACGAGCAGTACTTC.

The V gene is TRBV6-4, the J gene TRBJ2-6, with 7 bases fitting TRBD1. The germline V gene has CDR1 MRHNA and CDR2 SNTAGT. This CDR3 has 16 residues. Unmatched junction bases numbered 5, after V lost 2 bases and J lost 4 bases. In DNA form, the CDR3 reads TGTGCCAGCAGTGACCGAACAGGGGACGGGGCCAACGTCCTGACTTTC. Protein sequence: CASSDRTGDGANVLTF.

This chain joins TRBV6-1 and TRBJ2-7, with 9 bases fitting TRBD1. CDR1 MNHNS and CDR2 SASEGT come from the germline V gene. The CDR3 contains 15 residues. With 2 bases clipped from V and 0 bases from J, the junction kept 2 bases outside the gene matches. CDR3 residues: CASSEWGQGSYEQYF. CDR3 sequence (DNA): TGTGCCAGCAGTGAATGGGGACAGGGCTCCTACGAGCAGTACTTC.

The V and J genes are TRBV5-6 and TRBJ1-1; TRBD1 is a possible D gene (5 bases). CDR3 length: 13 residues. V was pared by 0 bases and J by 4 bases, with 7 bases between. CDR1 SGHDT and CDR2 YYEEEE come from the germline V gene. The CDR3 region is CASSLGGGTEAFF. CDR3 DNA sequence: TGTGCCAGCAGCTTGGGGGGCGGCACTGAAGCTTTCTTT. Full variable domain (rest looked up from reference TRBV5-6 and TRBJ1-1): DAGVTQSPTHLIKTRGQQVTLRCSPKSGHDTVSWYQQALGQGPQFIFQYYEEEERQRGNFPDRFSGHQFPNYSSELNVNALLLGDSALYLCASSLGGGTEAFFGQGTRLTVV.

This rearrangement joins TRBV5-4 to TRBJ2-2, with 11 bases fitting TRBD2. V dropped 7 bases and J dropped 6; count of bases not matched to a gene: 8. Per germline, CDR1 SGHNT and CDR2 YYREEE (reference sequence). The CDR3 spans 15 residues. The CDR3 DNA reads as TGTGCCAGCCAGGGACTAGCGGCCGGCTCCGGGGAGCTGTTTTTT. It specifies CASQGLAAGSGELFF.

The chain couples TRBV7-2 to TRBJ2-7; 7 bases line up with TRBD1. The CDR3 has 14 residues. Germline-derived CDR1 and CDR2 are SGHTA and FQGNSA. The J segment lost 2 bases and the V segment lost 9 bases, leaving 10 bases of the junction unmatched. The CDR3 sequence is CARSTGTAPYEQYF. As DNA, the CDR3 is TGTGCCAGGTCTACCGGGACAGCACCCTACGAGCAGTACTTC.

The chain links TRBV27 to TRBJ2-7; D tentatively reads TRBD1 or TRBD2 (5 bases each). Between the trimmed V and J ends, which lost 2 bases and 7 bases, there was a span of 12 bases. Germline V gene sequence: CDR1 MNHEY, CDR2 SMNVEV (reference sequence). CDR3 size: 13 residues. This CDR3 is CASSLGASGEQYF. CDR3 sequence (DNA): TGTGCCAGCAGTTTAGGGGCCTCGGGGGAGCAGTACTTC.

The CDR3 DNA sequence: TGTGCCAGCAGTCCGAGGCCTGGGACAGGGGCGGACACAGATACGCAGTATTTT. It specifies CASSPRPGTGADTDTQYF. The rearrangement uses TRBV6-6 and TRBJ2-3; 10 bases align to TRBD1. Germline lookup yields CDR1 MNHNY and CDR2 SVGAGI (reference sequence). The CDR3 is made up of 18 amino acids. After removal of 5 bases from V and 2 bases from J, the junction contained 13 bases not matched to a gene.

The V gene is TRBV4-3, the J gene TRBJ1-6; no reliable D call. The V gene lost 0 bases and the J gene lost 9 bases, with 12 bases spanning the gap. The germline CDR1 and CDR2 sequences are LGHNA and YSLEER. The CDR3 contains 15 residues. CDR3 loop: CASSQEELTSSPLHF. The CDR3 DNA follows: TGCGCCAGCAGCCAAGAGGAACTAACATCTTCACCCCTCCACTTT.

The chain carries TRBV19 and TRBJ2-1; 9 bases are shared with TRBD2. The CDR3 runs to 16 residues. CDR1 is LNHDA and CDR2 is SQIVND in the germline V gene (reference sequence). V gave up 3 bases and J gave up 7 bases; unmatched junction bases: 10. The CDR3 loop reads CASSIGVAGGLNEQFF. CDR3 sequence (DNA): TGTGCCAGTAGTATTGGAGTGGCGGGGGGGTTGAATGAGCAGTTCTTC.

The rearrangement joins TRBV7-2 to TRBJ2-1, with a weak D call TRBD1 (5 bases). CDR1 SGHTA and CDR2 FQGNSA come from the germline V gene. This CDR3 spans 17 amino acids. V was shortened by 3 bases and J by 4 bases, with 19 bases between the two germline ends. The CDR3 spells CASSFPHRMTIYNEQFF. CDR3 coding DNA: TGTGCCAGCAGCTTTCCTCACAGGATGACAATTTACAATGAGCAGTTCTTC.

CDR3 in DNA: TGTGCCAGTGAAGCCGGGACAGTCCCTTCAGATACGCAGTATTTT. This encodes CASEAGTVPSDTQYF. V and J are TRBV6-5 and TRBJ2-3, with TRBD1 identical over 7 bases. Germline V gives CDR1 MNHEY, CDR2 SVGAGI. The CDR3 spans 15 residues. Trimming at V came to 9 bases and at J to 4 bases, leaving 13 bases not matched to a gene.

DNA of the CDR3: TGTGCCAGCAGCACCTCCGGGAGCTCTGGAAACACCATATATTTT. Its protein is CASSTSGSSGNTIYF. The rearrangement uses TRBV9 and TRBJ1-3; no firm D call. The V end was cut by 4 bases, the J end by 0 bases, with 11 bases between. The CDR3 extends over 15 amino acids. CDR1 is SGDLS and CDR2 is YYNGEE in the germline V gene.

This clone was observed a handful of times. The V and J genes are TRBV7-9 and TRBJ2-7, with 8 bases identical to TRBD1. After removal of 5 bases from V and 4 bases from J, the junction contained 10 bases not matched to a gene. Germline loops: CDR1 SEHNR, CDR2 FQNEAQ (reference sequence). CDR3 size: 15 residues. The CDR3 sequence: CASSDPGTGGYEQYF. In DNA, the CDR3 is TGTGCCAGCAGCGACCCCGGGACAGGAGGATACGAGCAGTACTTC.